A selection of T cell receptor beta chains follows, all from one sample in a study of blood T cells in healthy people across ages. TCRdb ran MiXCR on the 5' RACE reads and lists one entry per CDR3 protein. Of around 1.5 million distinct CDR3 sequences in the sample, about 40% were seen once. Sequenced: blood. Receptors originate from a woman younger than 30 in good health. Each CDR3 is given with its conserved first and last residue. The D gene is left open where the match is weak. Clone size, where shown, is once, few, many, or a class for clones that have expanded.

TRBJ2-7,TRBV7-2,.,.,CASSLAGTESSYEQYF,TGTGCCAGCAGCTTAGCGGGGACTGAGAGCTCCTACGAGCAGTACTTC
TRBJ1-4,TRBV28,.,.,CASSFPTGTNEKLFF,TGTGCCAGCAGTTTTCCGACAGGCACCAATGAAAAACTGTTTTTT
TRBJ2-7,TRBV14,.,TRBD2,CASSSQREGYYEQYF,TGTGCCAGCAGCTCTCAGCGGGAGGGATACTACGAGCAGTACTTC
TRBJ2-3,TRBV7-2,few,TRBD1,CASSSTGLDTQYF,TGTGCCAGCAGCTCGACAGGGCTGGATACGCAGTATTTT
TRBJ1-4,TRBV20-1,few,.,CSARDGGQKLFF,TGCAGTGCTAGAGACGGGGGGCAAAAACTGTTTTTT
TRBJ2-3,TRBV15,.,TRBD2,CATSRDRGTSGRATQYF,TGTGCCACCAGCAGAGATCGCGGGACTAGCGGGAGGGCGACGCAGTATTTT
TRBJ2-1,TRBV18,.,TRBD2,CASSPALAGDGEQFF,TGTGCCAGCTCACCGGCACTAGCGGGAGACGGGGAGCAGTTCTTC
TRBJ2-1,TRBV7-6,.,TRBD2,CASSSSSGGSGYNEQFF,TGTGCCAGCAGCTCTAGTTCGGGCGGGAGCGGGTACAATGAGCAGTTCTTC
TRBJ2-3,TRBV29-1,few,.,CSVDSGAVDTQYF,TGCAGCGTTGATTCGGGGGCGGTGGATACGCAGTATTTT
TRBJ1-2,TRBV7-2,few,TRBD1,CASSGRDSSYGYTF,TGTGCCAGCAGTGGCCGGGACAGCAGCTATGGCTACACCTTC
TRBJ1-5,TRBV4-1,.,.,CASSPGGGHDSNQPQHF,TGCGCCAGCAGCCCCGGTGGTGGCCACGATAGCAATCAGCCCCAGCATTTT
TRBJ2-3,TRBV6-2/TRBV6-3,.,TRBD2,CASMEREATQYF,TGTGCCAGCATGGAGCGGGAGGCGACGCAGTATTTT
TRBJ2-7,TRBV4-2,.,TRBD2,CASSQDQAGGSYEQYF,TGTGCCAGCAGCCAAGATCAGGCGGGGGGTTCCTACGAGCAGTACTTC
TRBJ2-3,TRBV5-1,.,TRBD2,CASSAGTSGLGTDTQYF,TGCGCCAGCAGCGCCGGGACTAGCGGCCTAGGCACAGATACGCAGTATTTT
TRBJ1-5,TRBV28,.,TRBD1,CASSFADRGPQPQHF,TGTGCCAGCAGTTTCGCGGACAGGGGGCCTCAGCCCCAGCATTTT
TRBJ2-5,TRBV20-1,few,TRBD2,CSAGGRWETQYF,TGCAGTGCTGGCGGGAGGTGGGAGACCCAGTACTTC
TRBJ2-1,TRBV13,.,TRBD2,CASSLKPSGNNEQFF,TGTGCCAGCAGCTTAAAGCCTAGCGGGAACAATGAGCAGTTCTTC
TRBJ2-1,TRBV6-1,many,.,CASSEESTGGNEQFF,TGTGCCAGCAGTGAAGAATCGACAGGCGGCAATGAGCAGTTCTTC
TRBJ1-2,TRBV5-6,.,TRBD1,CASSSRDRAIPGYTF,TGTGCCAGCAGCTCAAGGGACAGGGCGATCCCTGGCTACACCTTC
TRBJ1-1,TRBV29-1,few,.,CSVGRTNTEAFF,TGCAGCGTTGGCCGCACGAACACTGAAGCTTTCTTT
TRBJ2-7,TRBV27,.,.,CASRGVDSLVYEQYF,TGTGCCAGCAGGGGGGTGGACAGTTTGGTCTACGAGCAGTACTTC
TRBJ2-1,TRBV7-2,.,.,CASSLITAYNEQFF,TGTGCCAGCAGCTTAATCACAGCCTACAATGAGCAGTTCTTC
TRBJ2-3,TRBV5-1,few,.,CASSALSRTSTDTQYF,TGCGCCAGCAGCGCCCTCAGCCGGACCAGCACAGATACGCAGTATTTT
TRBJ2-3,TRBV5-1,.,.,CASSPGEDTQYF,TGCGCCAGCAGCCCGGGTGAGGATACGCAGTATTTT
TRBJ2-6,TRBV4-2,few,.,CASSQAQELAGANVLTF,TGTGCCAGCAGCCAAGCGCAGGAGCTGGCTGGGGCCAACGTCCTGACTTTC
TRBJ1-1,TRBV9,few,.,CASSVEGRGTEAFF,TGTGCCAGCAGCGTAGAGGGTCGGGGCACTGAAGCTTTCTTT
TRBJ1-2,TRBV9,few,TRBD1,CASSAGSGGDYGYTF,TGTGCCAGCAGCGCGGGGTCAGGGGGCGACTATGGCTACACCTTC
TRBJ2-1,TRBV29-1,.,TRBD2,CSTGTSAYNEQFF,TGCAGCACCGGGACTAGCGCCTACAATGAGCAGTTCTTC
TRBJ1-4,TRBV4-1,.,.,CASSQLESTNEKLFF,TGCGCCAGCAGCCAGCTCGAGTCGACTAATGAAAAACTGTTTTTT
TRBJ2-5,TRBV27,.,.,CASSFALVLETQYF,TGTGCCAGCAGTTTCGCACTTGTCTTAGAGACCCAGTACTTC
TRBJ1-5,TRBV3-1,.,.,CASSPGRVPSVGDQPQHF,TGTGCCAGCAGCCCGGGCAGGGTCCCGTCGGTCGGTGATCAGCCCCAGCATTTT
TRBJ2-3,TRBV7-2,.,TRBD2,CASSFTSGSTDTQYF,TGTGCCAGCAGCTTCACTAGCGGGAGCACAGATACGCAGTATTTT
TRBJ1-1,TRBV14,few,.,CASSLRETGPEAFF,TGTGCCAGCAGCCTAAGGGAGACGGGGCCTGAAGCTTTCTTT
TRBJ2-1,TRBV12-3/TRBV12-4,.,TRBD2,CASSRGLAGVHNEQFF,TGTGCCAGCAGCCGAGGACTAGCGGGGGTGCACAATGAGCAGTTCTTC